Described below is a single TCR beta chain sequence and its context. This clonotype has at least ten counts. The antigen it binds to is not known. Base qualities are not recorded, but no much larger clone differs from it by a single base. The source of the sample is a study of T-cell reconstitution after alpha-beta-depleted transplantation in children (dated by TCRdb to about 2016). Regarding the study in general: Using TCR repertoire profiling, the study followed T-cell immune reconstitution in a quantitative way in children after TCRalphabeta/CD19-depleted allogeneic hematopoietic cell transplantation. What the study reported, not specific to this receptor: Over the following months the frequencies of hyperexpanded clones went down, and after one year T-cell counts and TCRbeta diversity were mostly credited to newly produced T cells. In some patients, the high TCRbeta diversity seen at day 60 was put down to recipient T cells and intrathymic progenitors that had survived conditioning. The apparently early alphabetaT-cell count recovery about two months after transplant was reportedly dependent on only several hundred rapidly expanded clones derived from non-depleted graft cells.

The receptor library was made with PCR. These reads were obtained on an Illumina HiSeq 2500. To normalize quantification of the TCRbeta repertoire, the TCR libraries were built with molecular barcoding that relied on unique molecular identifiers. TCRdb trimmed public reads at Q25 via fastp, called clones via MiXCR and kept in-frame beta chains. Rows with one shared CDR3 protein collapse into an entry with the most common genes and DNA. In this sample the table shows 130,000 to 150,000 distinct CDR3 sequences, 7.5% to 9% of which occur a single time. The top ten clonotypes cover roughly 20% of the sample. Sample treatment or condition, as interpreted from the label and publication: allogeneic hematopoietic cell transplantation with graft depleted of TCRalphabeta T cells and CD19 B cells. Transplant recipients were children who received TCRalphabeta/CD19-depleted allogeneic hematopoietic cell grafts.

The sequence was obtained from a female patient between 2 and 15 years old who had a stem cell transplant for congenital amegakaryocytic thrombocytopenia, so the T cells may come from the graft donor. This material consisted of PBMCs, mostly from graft donor cells, taken 180 days after TCRalphabeta/CD19-depleted stem cell transplant.

The CDR3 reads CASSWTAQETQYF. In nucleotide form, the sequence is TGCGCCAGCAGCTGGACAGCCCAAGAGACCCAGTACTTC. This chain is built from TRBV5-1 and TRBJ2-5, and perhaps TRBD1 as D gene, on 6 matching bases. Reading the germline V gene gives CDR1 SGHRS and CDR2 YFSETQ. V loses 3 bases of germline sequence and J loses 1 base, and the interval between the two ends is 7 bases. The CDR3 contains 13 residues, cysteine and phenylalanine counted. The CDR3 DNA has 39 bases and is translated from base 1.